The 28 T cell receptor beta chains listed next were all sequenced from one sample in a study of blood T cell repertoires in COVID-19. Clones were sequenced by immunoSEQ multiplex PCR, and TCRdb holds only the in-frame ones, with some missing. Here the sample spans some 150,000 clones, 85% to 90% being singletons. The specimen was peripheral blood. These receptors all stem from a woman between 50 and 59 years old with active or convalescent COVID-19.

The chain links TRBV28 to TRBJ1-2, with 8 bases fitting TRBD1. CDR3 length: 15 amino acids. The V and J ends lost 10 bases and 2 bases, in that order; junction bases with no gene match: 12. Per the germline V gene, CDR1 is MDHEN and CDR2 is SYDVKM. CDR3 bases: TGTGCCATCTCTTCGGTCTCAGGGGGCAACTATGGCTACACCTTC. Translation: CAISSVSGGNYGYTF.

This clone has a handful of counts. The rearrangement links TRBV5-1 to TRBJ1-6; maybe TRBD1 (6 bases). Looked up from germline, CDR1 is SGHRS and CDR2 is YFSETQ. Deletions cut 0 bases from V and 6 bases from J, with 10 bases between. This CDR3 is 15 amino acids long. CDR3 sequence reads: CASSLAQGVNSPLHF. CDR3 bases: TGCGCCAGCAGCTTGGCACAGGGTGTTAATTCACCCCTCCACTTT.

The chain recombines TRBV10-1 with TRBJ1-1; TRBD1 agrees at 7 bases. Germline CDR1 and CDR2: WNHNN and SYGVQD (reference sequence). CDR3 size: 12 residues. V shed 4 bases and J 4 bases; nucleotides not matched to a gene: 0. The DNA for the CDR3 is TGCGCCAGCAGTGGACAGGGCACTGAAGCTTTCTTT. It yields the protein CASSGQGTEAFF.

The V gene is TRBV2, the J gene TRBJ2-3; D is possibly TRBD2 (5 bases). CDR3 size: 12 residues. The germline V and J ends were trimmed by 6 bases and 4 bases, with 8 bases remaining between them. CDR1 is SNHLY and CDR2 is FYNNEI in the germline V gene. The CDR3 DNA reads TGTGCCAGCAGGGACTTACCAGATACGCAGTATTTT. Encoded protein: CASRDLPDTQYF.

This clone was counted once. The chain links TRBV2 to TRBJ1-1; D is perhaps TRBD1 (5 bases). CDR1 and CDR2 from the germline V gene are SNHLY and FYNNEI. V lost 5 bases and J lost 3, with 13 bases in between. CDR3 length equals 14 residues. The DNA of the CDR3 is TGTGCCAGCAGTTCACAGGCCAGGGACACTGAAGCTTTCTTT. It codes for CASSSQARDTEAFF.

J is TRBJ1-1 and V is TRBV7-9, with D perhaps matching TRBD1 (6 bases). V was clipped by 5 bases and J by 1 base, with 11 bases between them. Germline loops: CDR1 SEHNR, CDR2 FQNEAQ (reference sequence). There are 14 residues in the CDR3. As DNA, the CDR3 is TGTGCCAGCAGCCAGCGACAGGAGAACACTGAAGCTTTCTTT. It is translated as CASSQRQENTEAFF.

V usage is TRBV6-5 and J usage is TRBJ2-5; D is ambiguous. This CDR3 is 11 amino acids long. The V and J ends lost 7 bases and 7 bases respectively, with 10 bases between them. CDR1 and CDR2 (germline): MNHEY, SVGAGI. In DNA, the CDR3 is TGTGCCAGCACCCTGACTCGGACCCAGTACTTC. Translation: CASTLTRTQYF.

The chain uses TRBV3-1 (or the pseudogene TRBV3-2) and TRBJ1-1; D remains ambiguous. With 2 bases removed from V and 1 base from J, the gap between germline ends came to 11 bases. This CDR3 is 15 amino acids long. The germline V gene encodes CDR1 LGHDT and CDR2 YNNKEL (reference sequence). The CDR3 spells CASSQRLLSNTEAFF. Here the CDR3 DNA reads TGTGCCAGCAGCCAACGACTCCTGTCGAACACTGAAGCTTTCTTT.

This clone was recorded a few times. J is TRBJ1-6 and V is TRBV15, with D uncertain. V was clipped by 0 bases and J by 6 bases, with 9 bases between them. CDR1 and CDR2 from the germline V gene are LNHNV and YYDKDF (reference sequence). The CDR3 loop spans 15 amino acids. CDR3 bases: TGTGCCACCAGCAGAGACCCCAGGATTAATTCACCCCTCCACTTT. Encoded protein: CATSRDPRINSPLHF. The variable domain in full, completed from reference TRBV15 and TRBJ1-6, reads DAMVIQNPRYQVTQFGKPVTLSCSQTLNHNVMYWYQQKSSQAPKLLFHYYDKDFNNEADTPDNFQSRRPNTSFCFLDIRSPGLGDTAMYLCATSRDPRINSPLHFGNGTRLTVT.

The gene calls are TRBV7-8 and TRBJ2-1; 14 bases align to TRBD2. The V and J ends lost 2 bases and 3 bases, in that order; junction bases with no gene match: 6. Germline-derived CDR1 and CDR2 are SGHVS and FQNEAQ. This CDR3 is built from 18 residues. The CDR3 DNA follows: TGTGCCAGCAGCTTACTCGGGACTAGCGGGAGTCTCTACAATGAGCAGTTCTTC. Encoded protein: CASSLLGTSGSLYNEQFF. The variable domain in full, completed from reference TRBV7-8 and TRBJ2-1, reads GAGVSQSPRYKVAKRGQDVALRCDPISGHVSLFWYQQALGQGPEFLTYFQNEAQLDKSGLPSDRFFAERPEGSVSTLKIQRTQQEDSAVYLCASSLLGTSGSLYNEQFFGPGTRLTVL.

The V and J genes are TRBV27 and TRBJ1-2; 7 bases line up with TRBD1. Germline V gene sequence: CDR1 MNHEY, CDR2 SMNVEV (reference sequence). V was pared by 6 bases and J by 4 bases, with 5 bases of the junction left unmatched. This CDR3 region has 13 residues. The CDR3 DNA sequence: TGTGCCAGCAGCGACAGGGCTGGCTATGGCTACACCTTC. It codes for CASSDRAGYGYTF.

This chain uses TRBV7-9 with TRBJ1-1, with 11 nucleotides matching TRBD1. The V gene's germline CDR1 is SEHNR and CDR2 FQNEAQ (reference sequence). There are 19 residues in the CDR3. J gave up 0 bases and V 3 bases, and 12 bases lay outside the gene matches. The CDR3 reads CASSFSRTGGRFLNTEAFF. CDR3 bases: TGTGCCAGCAGCTTCTCCCGGACAGGGGGCAGGTTCCTGAACACTGAAGCTTTCTTT.

The rearrangement uses TRBV23-1 and TRBJ2-6, with D possibly TRBD1 on 5 matching bases. TRBV23-1 is classed as an ORF, of uncertain function. The CDR3 length is 17 residues. The V gene lost 2 bases and the J gene lost 1 base, with 12 bases spanning the gap. The CDR3 loop is CASSQPGKKSGANVLTF. The CDR3 coding sequence is TGCGCCAGCAGTCAACCAGGGAAAAAATCTGGGGCCAACGTCCTGACTTTC.

The V and J genes are TRBV5-1 and TRBJ2-1; weak D call: TRBD2 (6 bases). V was trimmed by 0 bases and J by 0 bases, leaving 16 bases between them. Germline CDR1 reads SGHRS; CDR2 reads YFSETQ. The CDR3 runs 18 residues. The CDR3 DNA reads as TGCGCCAGCAGCTTGGGACTAGACATACCATCCTCCTACAATGAGCAGTTCTTC. Amino acid sequence: CASSLGLDIPSSYNEQFF.

The chain joins TRBV5-1 to TRBJ2-1; TRBD2 agrees at 9 bases. The germline V gene encodes CDR1 SGHRS and CDR2 YFSETQ. V shed 0 bases and J 11 bases; nucleotides not matched to a gene: 6. CDR3 length: 14 amino acids. The CDR3 region has the DNA TGCGCCAGCAGCTTGGACCTAGCGGGGTTACAGCAGTTCTTC. This translates into CASSLDLAGLQQFF.

The chain recombines TRBV19 with TRBJ1-1; 8 bases fit TRBD1. The CDR3 sequence is 14 residues long. CDR1 and CDR2 (germline): LNHDA, SQIVND (reference sequence). V trimming: 6 bases; J trimming: 1 base; junction bases outside the gene matches: 4. CDR3 sequence reads: CASSWTGSNTEAFF. CDR3 nucleotides: TGTGCCAGTAGCTGGACAGGGTCGAACACTGAAGCTTTCTTT.

This chain connects TRBV11-3 to TRBJ2-1; D is perhaps TRBD2 (5 bases). Trimming shortened V by 0 bases and J by 7 bases, and 10 bases separated the two germline ends. Per germline, CDR1 SGHNT and CDR2 YENEEA. CDR3 size: 14 residues. The CDR3 DNA follows: TGTGCCAGCAGCTTAGATCACGGGGTTAATGAGCAGTTCTTC. The encoded protein is CASSLDHGVNEQFF.

V is TRBV11-2 and J is TRBJ2-5; weak D call: TRBD2 (5 bases). Trimming left V 5 bases short and J 4 bases short, with 14 bases between. Germline V CDR1 and CDR2: SGHAT, FQNNGV. This CDR3 contains 14 residues. The CDR3 reads CASSRDRGAETQYF. In DNA, the CDR3 is TGTGCCAGCAGCCGTGACCGGGGAGCAGAGACCCAGTACTTC.

The rearrangement uses TRBV11-2 and TRBJ2-1; TRBD2 agrees at 11 bases. V was pared by 5 bases and J by 9 bases, with 6 bases of the junction left unmatched. Germline lookup yields CDR1 SGHAT and CDR2 FQNNGV. This CDR3 is built from 14 residues. The CDR3 loop is CASSRSGRVGEQFF. CDR3 bases: TGTGCCAGCAGCCGTAGCGGGAGGGTAGGTGAGCAGTTCTTC.

The chain uses TRBV27 and TRBJ1-5, with a weak D call TRBD1 (6 bases). Between the trimmed V and J ends, which lost 3 bases and 4 bases, there was a span of 13 bases. The germline V gene has CDR1 MNHEY and CDR2 SMNVEV (reference sequence). This CDR3 has 15 residues. This CDR3 reads CASSFSTGANQPQHF. Written as DNA, the CDR3 is TGTGCCAGCAGTTTTTCGACAGGCGCTAATCAGCCCCAGCATTTT.

The DNA of the CDR3 is TGTGCCAGCAGTTACTCGGAGTCTCCGAATGAAAAACTGTTTTTT. Translating gives CASSYSESPNEKLFF. This chain connects TRBV6-5 to TRBJ1-4, with D uncertain. The CDR3 is 15 amino acids. Per germline, CDR1 MNHEY and CDR2 SVGAGI. V was clipped by 0 bases and J by 5 bases, with 10 bases between them.

The gene calls are TRBV7-9 and TRBJ2-1, with D tentatively TRBD1 (6 bases). The CDR3 sequence is 15 residues long. The V gene's germline CDR1 is SEHNR and CDR2 FQNEAQ (reference sequence). V lost 4 bases and J lost 4, with 14 bases in between. The CDR3 bases are TGTGCCAGCAGCTCGGACAGTCGGTCATACAATGAGCAGTTCTTC. Its translation is CASSSDSRSYNEQFF.

The gene calls are TRBV6-6 and TRBJ2-7; TRBD1 might be the D (5 bases). The V gene lost 1 base and the J gene lost 3 bases, with 10 bases spanning the gap. Germline V gene lookup returns CDR1 MNHNY and CDR2 SVGAGI (reference sequence). This CDR3 is 14 amino acids long. This chain's CDR3 is CASSYFSGNYEQYF. The CDR3 DNA reads TGTGCCAGCAGTTACTTCTCAGGGAACTACGAGCAGTACTTC.

The rearrangement links TRBV19 to TRBJ2-7; 10 positions agree with TRBD2. Germline assignment: CDR1 LNHDA and CDR2 SQIVND (reference sequence). J was trimmed by 4 bases and V by 5 bases; bases with no gene match: 2. The CDR3 is made up of 13 amino acids. The CDR3 protein is CASSVAGGYEQYF. Written as DNA, the CDR3 is TGTGCCAGTAGTGTAGCGGGGGGATACGAGCAGTACTTC.

This CDR3 reads CASSIGTSGTPYEQYF. The CDR3 region has the DNA TGTGCCAGCAGCATAGGAACTAGCGGGACCCCCTACGAGCAGTACTTC. The chain joins TRBV7-8 to TRBJ2-7, with TRBD2 matching 10 bases. The trim removed 5 bases at V and 2 bases at J, leaving 9 bases unmatched. Germline assignment: CDR1 SGHVS and CDR2 FQNEAQ. The CDR3 spans 16 residues.

The rearrangement links TRBV6-5 to TRBJ1-3, with a weak D call TRBD1 (6 bases). The V gene lost 10 bases and the J gene lost 0 bases, with 16 bases spanning the gap. The CDR3 runs 15 residues. Germline V lookup: CDR1 MNHEY, CDR2 SVGAGI. The CDR3 loop reads CATCRGLVSGNTIYF. CDR3 in DNA: TGTGCCACGTGCAGGGGACTAGTCTCTGGAAACACCATATATTTT.

The chain joins TRBV5-4 to TRBJ2-6, with a possible D match to TRBD1 (5 bases). The V end lost 2 bases, the J end lost 0 bases, and 18 bases lay between the germline ends. The V gene's germline CDR1 is SGHNT and CDR2 YYREEE (reference sequence). The CDR3 consists of 19 residues. The CDR3 nucleotides are TGTGCCAGCAGCTTACTCCGAAGACAGTCGAGCTCTGGGGCCAACGTCCTGACTTTC. Protein: CASSLLRRQSSSGANVLTF.

The chain is built from TRBV6-1 and TRBJ1-5, with 12 bases fitting TRBD1. Looked up from germline, CDR1 is MNHNS and CDR2 is SASEGT. J gave up 7 bases and V 4 bases, and 11 bases lay outside the gene matches. The CDR3 has 17 residues. The CDR3 is CASSASSRDRGLQPQHF. CDR3 nucleotide sequence: TGTGCCAGCAGTGCCTCATCCCGGGACAGGGGGCTACAGCCCCAGCATTTT.